This TCR beta chain appears in the sequencing data of a study of control samples from healthy donors and cancer patients. Profiled with immunoSEQ multiplex PCR; TCRdb holds only in-frame clones, not every one. The sample records approximately 170,000 clones, about 90% being singletons. Germline CDR1 MDHEN, CDR2 SYDVKM. Trimming left V 7 bases short and J 1 base short, with 12 bases between. CDR3 length: 14 residues. The receptor was derived from a woman under 40 in good health. Material for sequencing was blood. The V call is TRBV28, the J call TRBJ2-3; D may be TRBD1 or TRBD2 (6 bases each). The CDR3 sequence is CASTRGGRTDTQYF. The CDR3 DNA follows: TGTGCCAGCACCCGTGGGGGGCGCACAGATACGCAGTATTTT.